The clone carrying this T cell receptor (beta chain) was recorded once. The record originates from a study of blood T cell dynamics during melanoma immunotherapy. The time point was: week 3, after first cycle of checkpoint inhibitor. The V gene lost 0 bases and the J gene lost 3 bases, with 11 bases spanning the gap. CDR3 length: 15 residues. Germline CDR1 is MGHRA and CDR2 is YSYEKL. Sequenced by immunoSEQ multiplex PCR; TCRdb stores in-frame clones only, minus some. Among about 10,000 clones listed, approximately 86% were seen once. Sequences were derived from blood, sampled from a patient treated with checkpoint blockade. This chain connects TRBV4-1 to TRBJ2-5; the D gene is possibly TRBD2 (6 bases). This clonotype originated in a human donor with melanoma. CDR3 protein: CASSQDAGSEETQYF. The CDR3 DNA reads as TGCGCCAGCAGCCAAGACGCGGGATCGGAAGAGACCCAGTACTTC.